A selection of T cell receptor beta chains follows, all from one sample in a study of siplizumab effects on memory and regulatory T cells. The data were produced by immunoSEQ multiplex PCR, yet TCRdb's version contains in-frame clones alone and is incomplete. The table lists roughly 100,000 clones, around 97% of them singletons. What was sequenced was naive CD4+ T cells sorted from blood. All receptors come from a human donor in good health. CDR3s include the opening cysteine and the closing phenylalanine or tryptophan. The order of the fields is CDR3 length, D gene, clone size, J gene, V gene, CDR3 DNA, CDR3 protein. The D gene is left open where the match is weak. Clone size, where shown, is once, few, many, or a class for clones that have expanded.

>16|-|-|TRBJ1-6|TRBV6-6
TGTGCCAGCAGTTACTCACGACCGGCCTATAATTCACCCCTCCACTTT
CASSYSRPAYNSPLHF
>16|-|-|TRBJ2-5|TRBV7-8
TGTGCCAGCAGCTTAGAGTCGGGGCGGCGGACGGAGACCCAGTACTTC
CASSLESGRRTETQYF
>16|-|-|TRBJ2-3|TRBV19
TGTGCCAGTAGTACGCAGCAGGGGGGCCTCACAGATACGCAGTATTTT
CASSTQQGGLTDTQYF
>9|-|-|TRBJ1-2|TRBV11-2
TGTGCCAGCAGCTTAGGAGAGACCTTC
CASSLGETF
>15|TRBD1|-|TRBJ1-4|TRBV19
TGTGCCAGTAGTACTCGACAGGGCTTTAATGAAAAACTGTTTTTT
CASSTRQGFNEKLFF
>16|TRBD1|-|TRBJ2-6|TRBV5-1
TGCGCCAGCAGCCCGGGACAGTTCTCTGGGGCCAACGTCCTGACTTTC
CASSPGQFSGANVLTF
>13|-|once|TRBJ2-5|TRBV5-1
TGCGCCAGCAGACCGGCCCGACAAGAGACCCAGTACTTC
CASRPARQETQYF
>16|-|-|TRBJ1-6|TRBV5-1
TGCGCCAGCAGCTTGAATGTTGACGGCTTTAATTCACCCCTCCACTTT
CASSLNVDGFNSPLHF
>19|-|-|TRBJ1-2|TRBV21-1
-
CASTQVSYFCGESNYGYTF
>16|-|-|TRBJ2-3|TRBV5-6
TGTGCCAGCAGCAACAACCAGGGGACGGGCACAGATACGCAGTATTTT
CASSNNQGTGTDTQYF
>14|-|-|TRBJ2-1|TRBV5-6
TGTGCCAGCAGCTTGGTACAGGTTGGGGGTGAGCAGTTCTTC
CASSLVQVGGEQFF
>11|-|once|TRBJ2-7|TRBV20-1
TGCAGTGCTAGTAGGGGGTCCGAGCAGTACTTC
CSASRGSEQYF
>15|TRBD1|once|TRBJ1-1|TRBV7-3
TGTGCCAGCAGCTTAACGGGACAGGGGGCCACTGAAGCTTTCTTT
CASSLTGQGATEAFF
>11|-|-|TRBJ2-7|TRBV11-2
TGTGCCAGCACCCCTCAATACGAGCAGTACTTC
CASTPQYEQYF
>14|-|-|TRBJ2-5|TRBV18
TGTGCCAGCTCACCCCCGCTAGAACAAGAGACCCAGTACTTC
CASSPPLEQETQYF